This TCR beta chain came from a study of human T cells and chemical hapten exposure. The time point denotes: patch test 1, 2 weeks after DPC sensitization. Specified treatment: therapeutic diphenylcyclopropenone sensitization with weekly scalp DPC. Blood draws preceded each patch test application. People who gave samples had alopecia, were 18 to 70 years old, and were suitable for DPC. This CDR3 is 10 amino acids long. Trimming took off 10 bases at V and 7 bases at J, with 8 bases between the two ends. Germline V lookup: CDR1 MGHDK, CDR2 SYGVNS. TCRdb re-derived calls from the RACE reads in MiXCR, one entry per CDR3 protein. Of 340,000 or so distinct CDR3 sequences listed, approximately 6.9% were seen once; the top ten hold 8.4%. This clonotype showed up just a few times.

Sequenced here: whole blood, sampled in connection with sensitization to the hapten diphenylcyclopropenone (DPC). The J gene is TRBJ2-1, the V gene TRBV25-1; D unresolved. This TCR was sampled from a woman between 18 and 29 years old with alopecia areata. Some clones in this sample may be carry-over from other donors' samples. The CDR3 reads CATSTNEQFF. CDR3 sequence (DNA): TGTGCCACCTCTACGAATGAGCAGTTCTTC.